Listed below are T cell receptor beta chains from one sample, sequenced in a study of blood T cell repertoires in COVID-19. The table came from immunoSEQ multiplex PCR; TCRdb's copy has only in-frame clones and leaves some out. The sample shows roughly 89,000 clones, more than 80% of them seen only once. The sequenced material came from peripheral blood. The source is a woman between 65 and 79 years old with acute or convalescent COVID-19. Each CDR3 is given with its conserved first and last residue. Fields, in order: J gene, V gene, clone size, CDR3 length, D gene, CDR3 protein, CDR3 DNA. A D gene is named only where the DNA matches it firmly. Rows give clone size only sometimes, using once, few, many, or a class for an expanded clone.

>TRBJ2-1|TRBV11-2|NA|14|NA
CASSLASSYNEQFF
TGTGCCAGCAGCTTAGCCTCCTCCTACAATGAGCAGTTCTTC
>TRBJ1-2|TRBV10-3|NA|13|NA
CAISDDRPYGYTF
TGTGCCATCAGTGATGACAGGCCCTATGGCTACACCTTC
>TRBJ1-1|TRBV2|NA|18|TRBD1
CASSVAGTGTFMNTEAFF
TGTGCCAGCAGTGTTGCAGGGACAGGGACGTTCATGAACACTGAAGCTTTCTTT
>TRBJ1-5|TRBV3-1/TRBV3-2|NA|15|NA
CASSFGRESNQPQHF
TGTGCCAGCAGCTTCGGACGGGAGAGCAATCAGCCCCAGCATTTT
>TRBJ1-2|TRBV19|NA|13|TRBD1
CASSSGQGYGYTF
TGTGCCAGTAGTTCGGGACAGGGGTATGGCTACACCTTC
>TRBJ2-5|TRBV18|NA|15|NA
CASSPTGTYQETQYF
TGTGCCAGCTCACCTACAGGGACGTACCAAGAGACCCAGTACTTC
>TRBJ1-1|TRBV7-2|NA|13|NA
CASSITGNTEAFF
TGTGCCAGCAGCATAACAGGTAACACTGAAGCTTTCTTT
>TRBJ2-1|TRBV9|NA|17|TRBD2
CASSPGGSGGLGNEQFF
TGTGCCAGCAGCCCAGGGGGTAGCGGGGGACTGGGGAATGAGCAGTTCTTC
>TRBJ1-2|TRBV21-1|once|15|NA
CASSARDRVNYGYTF
TGTGCCAGCAGCGCCCGGGACAGGGTTAACTATGGCTACACCTTC
>TRBJ2-2|TRBV24-1|NA|14|NA
CATSDSGIAGELFF
TGTGCCACCAGTGACTCAGGGATCGCCGGGGAGCTGTTTTTT
>TRBJ2-7|TRBV7-2|NA|15|NA
CASSSLGGQLLEQYF
TGTGCCAGCAGCTCCCTCGGGGGACAGCTTCTCGAGCAGTACTTC
>TRBJ1-2|TRBV23-1|NA|12|NA
CASSQGPEGYTF
TGCGCCAGCAGTCAAGGGCCAGAAGGCTACACCTTC
>TRBJ2-7|TRBV10-3|NA|12|NA
CAIGDTGYEQYF
TGTGCCATCGGTGATACGGGGTACGAGCAGTACTTC
>TRBJ1-1|TRBV28|NA|12|NA
CASSHGRTEAFF
TGTGCCAGCAGCCACGGGAGGACTGAAGCTTTCTTT